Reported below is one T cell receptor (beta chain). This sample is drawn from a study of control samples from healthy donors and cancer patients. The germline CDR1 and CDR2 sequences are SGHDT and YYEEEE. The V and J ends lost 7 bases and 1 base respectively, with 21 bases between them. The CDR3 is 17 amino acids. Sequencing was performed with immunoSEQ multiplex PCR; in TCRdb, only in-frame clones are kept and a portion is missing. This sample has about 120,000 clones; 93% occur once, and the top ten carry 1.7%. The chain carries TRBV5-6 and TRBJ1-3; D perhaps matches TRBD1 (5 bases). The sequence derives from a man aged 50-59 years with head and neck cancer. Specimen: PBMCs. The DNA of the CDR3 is TGTGCCAGCGGGGCCAGGGTTTCTTCGGGGTCTGGAAACACCATATATTTT. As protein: CASGARVSSGSGNTIYF.